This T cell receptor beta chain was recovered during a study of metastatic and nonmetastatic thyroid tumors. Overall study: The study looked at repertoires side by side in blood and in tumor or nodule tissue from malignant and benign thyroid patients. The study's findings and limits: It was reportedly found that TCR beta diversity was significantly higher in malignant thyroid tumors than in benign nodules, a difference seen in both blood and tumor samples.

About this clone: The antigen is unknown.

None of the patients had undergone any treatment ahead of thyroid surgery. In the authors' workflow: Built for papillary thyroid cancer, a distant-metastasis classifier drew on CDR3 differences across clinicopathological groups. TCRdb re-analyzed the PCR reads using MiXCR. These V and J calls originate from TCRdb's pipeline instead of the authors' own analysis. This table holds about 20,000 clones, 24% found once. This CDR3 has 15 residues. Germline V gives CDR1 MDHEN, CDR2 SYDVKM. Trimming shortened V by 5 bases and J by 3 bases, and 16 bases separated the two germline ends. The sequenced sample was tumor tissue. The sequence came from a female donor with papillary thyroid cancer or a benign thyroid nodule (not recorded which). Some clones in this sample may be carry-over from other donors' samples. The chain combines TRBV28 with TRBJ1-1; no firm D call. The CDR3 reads CASSQSAVVDTEAFF. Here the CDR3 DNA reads TGTGCCAGCAGTCAATCAGCTGTCGTAGACACTGAAGCTTTCTTT.